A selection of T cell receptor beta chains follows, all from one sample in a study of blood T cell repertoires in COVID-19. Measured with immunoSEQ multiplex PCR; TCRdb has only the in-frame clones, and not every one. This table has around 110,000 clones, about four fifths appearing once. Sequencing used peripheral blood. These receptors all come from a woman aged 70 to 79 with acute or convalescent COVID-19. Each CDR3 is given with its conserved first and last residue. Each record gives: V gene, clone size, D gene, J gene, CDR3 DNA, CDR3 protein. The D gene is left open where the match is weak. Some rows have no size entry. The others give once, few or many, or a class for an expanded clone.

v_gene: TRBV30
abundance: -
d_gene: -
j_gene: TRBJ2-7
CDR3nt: TGTGCCTGGAACAGGGTATCAGTAGAAACTAACAACGAGCAGTACTTC
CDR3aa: CAWNRVSVETNNEQYF

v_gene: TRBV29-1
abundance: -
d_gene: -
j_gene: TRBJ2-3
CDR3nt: TGCAGCGTTGTCCGGGGGACTCGGACAGATACGCAGTATTTT
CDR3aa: CSVVRGTRTDTQYF

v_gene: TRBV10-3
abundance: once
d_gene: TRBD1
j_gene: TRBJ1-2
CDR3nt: TGTGCCATCAGTGAGGACAGGGTAGGCTACACCTTC
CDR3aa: CAISEDRVGYTF

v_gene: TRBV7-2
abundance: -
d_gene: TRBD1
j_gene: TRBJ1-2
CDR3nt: TGTGCCAGCAGCCCCAACAGGGGAGATGGCTACACCTTC
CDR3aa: CASSPNRGDGYTF

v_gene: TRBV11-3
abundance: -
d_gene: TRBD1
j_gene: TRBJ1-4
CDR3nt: TGTGCCAGCAGCTTAGATCTAAAGGACAGGGGGCGCTTGACTAATGAAAAACTGTTTTTT
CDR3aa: CASSLDLKDRGRLTNEKLFF

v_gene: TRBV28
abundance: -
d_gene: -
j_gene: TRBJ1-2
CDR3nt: TGTGCCAGCATGTTTGAGGTTTCTCAGATTGGGGGCTACACCTTC
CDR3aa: CASMFEVSQIGGYTF

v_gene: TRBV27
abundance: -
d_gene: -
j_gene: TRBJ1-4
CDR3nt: TGTGCCAGCAGTCGCAGGGGTAGTGAAAAACTGTTTTTT
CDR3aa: CASSRRGSEKLFF

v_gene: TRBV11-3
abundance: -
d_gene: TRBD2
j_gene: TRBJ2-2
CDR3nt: TGTGCCAGCAGCTCGCGGGGGGGACCCAAGAACACCGGGGAGCTGTTTTTT
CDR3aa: CASSSRGGPKNTGELFF

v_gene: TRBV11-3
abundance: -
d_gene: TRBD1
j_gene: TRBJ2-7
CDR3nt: TGTGCCAGCAGCGCCGGACAGGGGCCGGCCATCTACGAGCAGTACTTC
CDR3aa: CASSAGQGPAIYEQYF

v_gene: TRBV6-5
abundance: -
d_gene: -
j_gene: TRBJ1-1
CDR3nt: TGTGCCAGCAGTTACTCAACAGGGATGCCTGAAGCTTTCTTT
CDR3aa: CASSYSTGMPEAFF

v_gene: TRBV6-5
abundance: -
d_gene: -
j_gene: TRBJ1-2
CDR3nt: TGTGCCAGCAGGGAGATGACGGATTATGGCTACACCTTC
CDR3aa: CASREMTDYGYTF

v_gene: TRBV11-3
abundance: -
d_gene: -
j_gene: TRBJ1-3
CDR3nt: TGTGCCAGCAGCCCCGGGCGGGGGGCCTCTGGAAACACCATATATTTT
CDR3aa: CASSPGRGASGNTIYF

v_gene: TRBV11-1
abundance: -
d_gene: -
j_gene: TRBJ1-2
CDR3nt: TGTGCCAGCAGCTCGGGGGGGAACTATGGCTACACCTTC
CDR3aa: CASSSGGNYGYTF

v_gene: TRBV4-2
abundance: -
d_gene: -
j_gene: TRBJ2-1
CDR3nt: TGTGCCAGCAGCCAAGGAGCCGGCGGTGAGCAGTTCTTC
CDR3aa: CASSQGAGGEQFF

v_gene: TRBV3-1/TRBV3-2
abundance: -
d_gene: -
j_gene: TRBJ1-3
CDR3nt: TGTGCCAGCAGCCTCCAGGGTGGAAACACCATATATTTT
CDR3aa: CASSLQGGNTIYF

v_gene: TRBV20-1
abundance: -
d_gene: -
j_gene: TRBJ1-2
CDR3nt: TGCAGTGCTAATCGCGGGGATGGCTACACCTTC
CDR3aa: CSANRGDGYTF

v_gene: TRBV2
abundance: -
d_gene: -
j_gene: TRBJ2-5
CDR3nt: TGTGCCAGCAGTGACCGAGGAACTACTCAAGAGACCCAGTACTTC
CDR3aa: CASSDRGTTQETQYF

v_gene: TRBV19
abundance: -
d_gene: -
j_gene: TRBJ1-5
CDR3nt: TGTGCCAGTAGTGTACAGCCAAATAGCAATCAGCCCCAGCATTTT
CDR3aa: CASSVQPNSNQPQHF

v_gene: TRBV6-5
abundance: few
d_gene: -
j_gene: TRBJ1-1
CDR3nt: TGTGCCAGCAGTTTCCAGGTTATGAACACTGAAGCTTTCTTT
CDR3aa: CASSFQVMNTEAFF

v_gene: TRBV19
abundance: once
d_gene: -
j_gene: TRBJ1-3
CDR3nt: TGTGCCAGTCGTCAGGTCTCTGGAAACACCATATATTTT
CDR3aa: CASRQVSGNTIYF

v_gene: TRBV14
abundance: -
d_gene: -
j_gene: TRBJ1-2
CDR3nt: TGTGCCAGCAGCCAGACAGTATTCTATGGCTACACCTTC
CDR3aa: CASSQTVFYGYTF

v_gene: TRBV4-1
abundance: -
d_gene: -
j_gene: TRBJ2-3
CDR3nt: TGCGCCAGCAGCAAATTATGGGCAATAGAGACGCAGTATTTT
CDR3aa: CASSKLWAIETQYF

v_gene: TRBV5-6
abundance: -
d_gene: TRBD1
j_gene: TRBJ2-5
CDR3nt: TGTGCCAGCAGCTTCCGGGACAGGGGTTACGGGACCCAGTACTTC
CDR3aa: CASSFRDRGYGTQYF

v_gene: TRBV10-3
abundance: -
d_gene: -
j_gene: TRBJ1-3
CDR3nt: TGTGCCATCGGGAGGAGCTCTGGAAACACCATATATTTT
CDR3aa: CAIGRSSGNTIYF

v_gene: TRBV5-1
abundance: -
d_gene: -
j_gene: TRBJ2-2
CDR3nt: TGCGCCAGCAGCTTGGGGCAGGGATACACCGGGGAGCTGTTTTTT
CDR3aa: CASSLGQGYTGELFF

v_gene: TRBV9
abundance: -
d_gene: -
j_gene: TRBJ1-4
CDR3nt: TGTGCCAGCAGCCCCCTCGGAAACAACGAGGCAACTAATGAAAAACTGTTTTTT
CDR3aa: CASSPLGNNEATNEKLFF

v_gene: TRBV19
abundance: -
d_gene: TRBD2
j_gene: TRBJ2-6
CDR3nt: TGTGCCAGTCGGGGGGGCTCTGGGGCCAACGTCCTGACTTTC
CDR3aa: CASRGGSGANVLTF

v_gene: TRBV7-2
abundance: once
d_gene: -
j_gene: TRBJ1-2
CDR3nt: TGTGCCAGCAGCTTAGCGCCGGAAGGGATTCAGGGTGGCTACACCTTC
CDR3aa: CASSLAPEGIQGGYTF